This T cell receptor beta chain was recorded in a study of T cell responses to AZD1222 COVID-19 vaccine. Repertoires were generated with immunoSEQ multiplex PCR, while TCRdb's copy carries only in-frame clones and drops some. The sample holds more than 85,000 clones, 70% to 90% seen once. General observations from the study: Variant regions that are unmutated are reportedly the target of nearly half of spike-specific TCRs. The study found vaccine-associated CD4 TCRs spanning spike, dominant at 160-218 and 743-854.

Turning to this clone: Its cognate antigen is unknown.

After removal of 0 bases from V and 5 bases from J, the junction contained 3 bases not matched to a gene. This CDR3 comprises 15 residues. Germline V lookup: CDR1 MNHNS, CDR2 SASEGT. Here the sequenced sample was peripheral blood, taken 28 days after the second AZD1222 dose. The source of this sequence is an adult who received the AZD1222 COVID-19 vaccine. The chain recombines TRBV6-1 with TRBJ2-3, with 9 positions matching TRBD1. CDR3 nucleotides: TGTGCCAGCAGTGAAGCCGACAGGGGGGAAGATACGCAGTATTTT. It codes for CASSEADRGEDTQYF.